This entry lists 27 T cell receptor beta chains sequenced from one sample in a study of cytomegalovirus exposure and HLA in healthy donors. PCR used 60 Vbeta primers and 13 Jbeta primers. Libraries were prepared by immunoSEQ multiplex PCR; TCRdb keeps only in-frame clonotypes and omits some of them. The top ten hold around 2.2% of the sample, which has around 100,000 clones, about 60% seen once. Sequenced sample: PBMCs. The receptors were gathered from a woman in her twenties or thirties in good health and CMV-seronegative.

The table lists this clone with a count of one. This sequence joins TRBV5-1 and TRBJ1-2; TRBD1 matches 10 bases. Germline loops: CDR1 SGHRS, CDR2 YFSETQ. The ends lost 4 bases at V and 8 bases at J; junction bases unmatched: 5. There are 13 residues in the CDR3. CDR3 sequence (DNA): TGCGCCAGCAGCCCTGACAGGGGGCAGGGCTACACCTTC. Protein product: CASSPDRGQGYTF.

This chain uses TRBV4-2 with TRBJ2-1, with a tentative D call TRBD1 (5 bases). Germline loops: CDR1 LGHNA, CDR2 YNFKEQ. V gave up 4 bases and J gave up 6 bases, with 10 bases separating them. The CDR3 consists of 13 residues. Here the CDR3 reads CASSPRQFNEQFF. The CDR3 DNA follows: TGTGCCAGCAGCCCCCGACAGTTCAATGAGCAGTTCTTC.

The rearrangement uses TRBV7-3 and TRBJ2-5; TRBD1 might be the D (5 bases). The germline gives CDR1 SGHTA, CDR2 FQGTGA. The V end was cut by 5 bases, the J end by 1 base, with 14 bases between. The CDR3 sequence is 15 residues long. DNA of the CDR3: TGTGCCAGCAGCAAAGTGGGGCAGAGCCAAGAGACCCAGTACTTC. Protein product: CASSKVGQSQETQYF.

This clone was recorded a few times. The chain joins TRBV7-3 to TRBJ2-5; D possibly corresponds to TRBD2 (7 bases). The germline V gene has CDR1 SGHTA and CDR2 FQGTGA. CDR3 length equals 18 residues. Trimming pared 0 bases from V and 2 bases from J, leaving 19 bases between. CDR3 residues: CASSLTRGERDDQETQYF. DNA of the CDR3: TGTGCCAGCAGCTTAACTAGGGGGGAGCGGGATGATCAAGAGACCCAGTACTTC.

This chain joins TRBV7-9 and TRBJ1-1; 7 bases line up with TRBD1. CDR1 and CDR2 from the germline V gene are SEHNR and FQNEAQ (reference sequence). This CDR3 contains 15 residues. Trimming at V came to 5 bases and at J to 1 base, leaving 7 bases not matched to a gene. CDR3 protein: CASSAPGTANTEAFF. The CDR3 bases are TGTGCCAGCAGCGCCCCCGGGACAGCGAACACTGAAGCTTTCTTT. Looking up the rest from reference TRBV7-9 and TRBJ1-1 gives the full variable domain: DTGVSQNPRHKITKRGQNVTFRCDPISEHNRLYWYRQTLGQGPEFLTYFQNEAQLEKSRLLSDRFSAERPKGSFSTLEIQRTEQGDSAMYLCASSAPGTANTEAFFGQGTRLTVV.

The rearrangement links TRBV14 to TRBJ1-1; a weak D match, TRBD1 (6 bases). CDR3 length: 15 amino acids. Trimming stripped 4 bases from V and 3 bases from J, with 15 bases between. Germline CDR1 reads SGHDN; CDR2 reads FVKESK. The CDR3 is CASSLDHREYTEAFF. CDR3 in DNA: TGTGCCAGCAGCCTTGACCACAGGGAGTACACTGAAGCTTTCTTT. Combining the CDR3 with reference TRBV14 and TRBJ1-1 gives the whole variable domain EAGVTQFPSHSVIEKGQTVTLRCDPISGHDNLYWYRRVMGKEIKFLLHFVKESKQDESGMPNNRFLAERTGGTYSTLKVQPAELEDSGVYFCASSLDHREYTEAFFGQGTRLTVV.

The genes are TRBV11-2 and TRBJ1-2; D not resolved. V lost 6 bases to trimming and J lost 2 bases, with 19 bases between them. The CDR3 is made up of 16 amino acids. Germline assignment: CDR1 SGHAT and CDR2 FQNNGV. The CDR3 bases are TGTGCCAGCAGGCGCGCCGACGGGAGAAGAAACTATGGCTACACCTTC. Its translation: CASRRADGRRNYGYTF.

V usage is TRBV29-1 and J usage is TRBJ1-1; D unresolved. CDR1 and CDR2 from the germline V gene are SQVTM and ANQGSEA. Trimming stripped 1 base from V and 11 bases from J, with 17 bases between. This CDR3 spans 13 amino acids. CDR3 protein: CSVEGGPTQPAFF. The CDR3 DNA is TGCAGCGTTGAAGGAGGCCCTACTCAACCGGCTTTCTTT.

The chain uses TRBV5-1 and TRBJ1-1, with 8 bases fitting TRBD1. Trimming at V came to 4 bases and at J to 4 bases, leaving 9 bases not matched to a gene. This CDR3 contains 15 residues. CDR1 and CDR2 (germline): SGHRS, YFSETQ. CDR3 sequence reads: CASSIGQGGSTEAFF. The CDR3 DNA reads TGCGCCAGCAGCATCGGACAGGGTGGATCCACTGAAGCTTTCTTT.

This sequence joins TRBV11-2 and TRBJ2-4, with 8 bases fitting TRBD1. Trimming at V came to 4 bases and at J to 5 bases, leaving 4 bases not matched to a gene. CDR3 size: 14 residues. Germline loops: CDR1 SGHAT, CDR2 FQNNGV. The CDR3 reads CASSWTGRENIQYF. The CDR3 DNA is TGTGCCAGCAGCTGGACAGGGCGAGAAAACATTCAGTACTTC.

The rearrangement links TRBV6-5 to TRBJ2-7, with 7 bases fitting TRBD1. Germline V gene sequence: CDR1 MNHEY, CDR2 SVGAGI. There are 14 residues in the CDR3. V dropped 4 bases and J dropped 4; count of bases not matched to a gene: 7. This CDR3 reads CASSSQTGRYEQYF. CDR3 DNA: TGTGCCAGCAGTTCACAGACAGGGCGATACGAGCAGTACTTC.

The chain links TRBV27 to TRBJ2-1, with D maybe TRBD1 (7 bases). The V end lost 3 bases, the J end lost 4 bases, and 16 bases lay between the germline ends. CDR1 is MNHEY, CDR2 SMNVEV, per germline (reference sequence). This CDR3 comprises 16 residues. This CDR3 reads CASSFQGGAPYNEQFF. CDR3 DNA sequence: TGTGCCAGCAGTTTTCAGGGGGGAGCACCGTACAATGAGCAGTTCTTC.

The rearrangement uses TRBV7-9 and TRBJ1-2; unclear D gene. The V gene lost 2 bases and the J gene lost 6 bases, with 13 bases spanning the gap. Germline values: CDR1 SEHNR, CDR2 FQNEAQ (reference sequence). The CDR3 is 14 residues long. CDR3 in DNA: TGTGCCAGCAGCTTACTCGGGATTCGGAATGGCTACACCTTC. It yields the protein CASSLLGIRNGYTF.

The rearrangement joins TRBV28 to TRBJ1-5; the match to TRBD1 covers 10 bases. The germline CDR1 and CDR2 sequences are MDHEN and SYDVKM. This CDR3 is built from 14 residues. V lost 6 bases to trimming and J lost 7 bases; unmatched junction nucleotides: 6. CDR3 coding DNA: TGTGCCAGCAGCCGTGACAGGGGGCGGCAGCCCCAGCATTTT. Its translation is CASSRDRGRQPQHF.

V is TRBV10-1 and J is TRBJ2-5, with D unclear. CDR1 is WNHNN, CDR2 SYGVQD, per germline (reference sequence). V was shortened by 0 bases and J by 2 bases, with 7 bases between the two germline ends. The CDR3 spans 14 residues. CDR3: CASSESLDQETQYF. The CDR3 DNA reads TGCGCCAGCAGTGAGTCATTAGATCAAGAGACCCAGTACTTC.

This sequence joins TRBV18 and TRBJ1-4, with D possibly TRBD1 on 6 matching bases. Looked up from germline, CDR1 is KGHSH and CDR2 is LQKENI. CDR3 size: 15 residues. Trimming took 2 bases from V and 3 from J, leaving 10 bases between them. The CDR3 bases are TGTGCCAGCTCACCAAGGACAGAGGCTAATGAAAAACTGTTTTTT. Amino acid sequence: CASSPRTEANEKLFF.

The chain carries TRBV4-3 and TRBJ2-2; a weak D match, TRBD1 (6 bases). Trimming cost V 0 bases and J 6 bases, with 17 bases left between them. The CDR3 has 17 amino acids. CDR1 LGHNA and CDR2 YSLEER come from the germline V gene. In DNA form, the CDR3 reads TGCGCCAGCAGCCAAGATCTAGGGGCAGGGGTCGCCGGGGAGCTGTTTTTT. Translated, it gives CASSQDLGAGVAGELFF.

The chain employs TRBV6-5 and TRBJ2-2; the match to TRBD2 covers 13 bases. The CDR3 contains 14 residues. Losses at the gene ends were 7 bases for V and 7 bases for J; bases not matched to a gene: 3. The germline V gene encodes CDR1 MNHEY and CDR2 SVGAGI. In DNA form, the CDR3 reads TGTGCCAGCAAGGGACTAGCGGGACACGGGGAGCTGTTTTTT. It codes for CASKGLAGHGELFF.

This chain uses TRBV7-9 with TRBJ2-7, with D possibly TRBD2 on 5 matching bases. The germline CDR1 and CDR2 sequences are SEHNR and FQNEAQ (reference sequence). The CDR3 runs to 12 residues. Deletions cut 1 base from V and 6 bases from J, with 7 bases between. This CDR3 is CASSLGGREQYF. As DNA, the CDR3 is TGTGCCAGCAGCTTAGGCGGGCGCGAGCAGTACTTC.

V gene TRBV9 combines with J gene TRBJ2-3, with D perhaps TRBD2 (6 bases). The CDR3 is 15 amino acids. V lost 0 bases and J lost 5, with 13 bases in between. The germline CDR1 and CDR2 sequences are SGDLS and YYNGEE. The CDR3 nucleotides are TGTGCCAGCAGCGTAGTTGCGGGGCGCGGAGATACGCAGTATTTT. Translated, it gives CASSVVAGRGDTQYF.

This clone is a singleton in its sample. The chain links TRBV14 to TRBJ2-7, with D possibly matching TRBD2 (5 bases). Trimming shortened V by 3 bases and J by 0 bases, and 9 bases separated the two germline ends. Germline loops: CDR1 SGHDN, CDR2 FVKESK. CDR3 length equals 14 residues. CDR3 coding DNA: TGTGCCAGCAGCCAGAATAGCGACTCCTACGAGCAGTACTTC. Protein sequence: CASSQNSDSYEQYF.

This chain links TRBV7-2 with TRBJ1-5; 7 bases match TRBD1. The CDR3 runs 14 residues. V lost 6 bases and J lost 2; bases outside the gene matches: 4. In germline, CDR1 is SGHTA, CDR2 FQGNSA. CDR3 coding DNA: TGTGCCAGCAGAGATACAGGGGGCAATCAGCCCCAGCATTTT. It yields the protein CASRDTGGNQPQHF.

The J gene is TRBJ1-3, the V gene TRBV30; perhaps TRBD1 as D (6 bases). This CDR3 spans 12 amino acids. Germline V gives CDR1 GTSNPN, CDR2 SVGIG (reference sequence). V lost 2 bases and J lost 8, with 10 bases in between. CDR3 DNA sequence: TGTGCCTGGAGTCTTTACAGGGACACCATATATTTT. Amino acid sequence: CAWSLYRDTIYF.

The chain employs TRBV15 and TRBJ2-1, with D uncertain. Germline CDR1 is LNHNV and CDR2 is YYDKDF (reference sequence). The CDR3 contains 17 residues. V lost 0 bases and J lost 2, with 14 bases in between. The CDR3 protein is CATSREGQNTPYNEQFF. The DNA of the CDR3 is TGTGCCACCAGCAGAGAGGGCCAAAACACCCCCTACAATGAGCAGTTCTTC.

The chain has TRBV5-1 and TRBJ1-1, with D unresolved. CDR1 SGHRS and CDR2 YFSETQ come from the germline V gene. This CDR3 has 13 residues. Trimming shortened V by 0 bases and J by 0 bases, and 3 bases separated the two germline ends. The CDR3 DNA follows: TGCGCCAGCAGCTTGGCGGTGAACACTGAAGCTTTCTTT. It yields the protein CASSLAVNTEAFF.

The rearrangement joins TRBV6-6 to TRBJ2-5; 9 bases match TRBD2. The V gene end was trimmed by 0 bases and the J gene end by 5 bases; junction bases not matched to a gene: 7. Germline lookup yields CDR1 MNHNY and CDR2 SVGAGI (reference sequence). This CDR3 has 16 amino acids. CDR3 sequence reads: CASSYSRSGRRETQYF. CDR3 coding DNA: TGTGCCAGCAGTTACTCGAGGAGCGGGAGGAGGGAGACCCAGTACTTC.

The chain joins TRBV30 to TRBJ1-5; D not certain. From germline, CDR1 is GTSNPN and CDR2 SVGIG (reference sequence). The CDR3 contains 14 residues. V lost 7 bases and J 4 bases, leaving 17 bases between the germline ends. The CDR3 DNA follows: TGTGCCTCCTCGGTCCCGGGAGGGAATCAGCCCCAGCATTTT. It codes for CASSVPGGNQPQHF.